This T cell receptor beta chain was found in a study of T cell changes during pregnancy in multiple sclerosis. Some clones are missing from TCRdb's copy, which holds only in-frame ones; the method was immunoSEQ multiplex PCR. The sample records under 50,000 clones, under 95% being singletons. This CDR3 contains 14 residues. The V gene end was trimmed by 5 bases and the J gene end by 6 bases; junction bases not matched to a gene: 8. The germline CDR1 and CDR2 sequences are MNHEY and SVGAGI. The source material was CD8+ T cells from peripheral blood mononuclear cells, sampled in the third trimester of pregnancy. The chain employs TRBV6-5 and TRBJ2-7; TRBD1 matches 9 bases. The origin of this receptor is a female donor with multiple sclerosis, enrolled in a pregnancy study. In DNA, the CDR3 is TGTGCCAGCAGTGGGCGGGACAGGGTCCTCGAGCAGTACTTC. Translating it yields CASSGRDRVLEQYF.